The present T cell receptor (beta chain) was sequenced within a study of early T cells in non-severe SARS-CoV-2 infection. In TCRdb, the 5' RACE reads were re-called with MiXCR into one record per CDR3 protein. This sample has about 83,000 distinct CDR3 sequences, with roughly an eighth found just once. Looked up from germline, CDR1 is LNHDA and CDR2 is SQIVND (reference sequence). This CDR3 contains 14 residues. Trimming took 5 bases from V and 7 from J; bases not matched to a gene: 4. The clonotype comes from an adult who was a healthcare worker with PCR-confirmed SARS-CoV-2 infection or an uninfected control (not recorded which). The specimen was whole blood. The rearrangement links TRBV19 to TRBJ2-2, with 10 bases lining up with TRBD2. The CDR3 sequence is CASSVGLAYGELFF. The CDR3 coding sequence is TGTGCCAGTAGTGTGGGACTAGCGTACGGGGAGCTGTTTTTT.